A selection of T cell receptor beta chains follows, all from one sample in a study of blood T cell repertoires in COVID-19. Some clones are missing from TCRdb's copy, which holds only in-frame ones; the method was immunoSEQ multiplex PCR. In the table there are approximately 180,000 clones, about 84% of which are singletons. The sequenced sample was peripheral blood. These receptors originate from a person between 65 and 79 years old with COVID-19, enrolled during active disease. Each CDR3 is given with its conserved first and last residue. A D gene is named only where the DNA matches it firmly. Some rows mark clone size as missing; the rest say once, few, many or name a class of expanded clone.

D	V	J	size	CDR3	DNA
TRBD1	TRBV5-8	TRBJ1-5	.	CASSLARTGGQPQHF	TGTGCCAGCAGCTTGGCCCGGACAGGAGGTCAGCCCCAGCATTTT
TRBD1	TRBV19	TRBJ1-1	.	CASSLDRDTEAFF	TGTGCCAGTAGTCTGGACAGGGACACTGAAGCTTTCTTT
.	TRBV11-2	TRBJ1-5	.	CASSLDRQRNQPQHF	TGTGCCAGCAGCTTAGACCGACAGAGAAATCAGCCCCAGCATTTT
.	TRBV18	TRBJ2-1	.	CASSPPKGLIYNEQFF	TGTGCCAGCTCACCACCGAAGGGGCTTATCTACAATGAGCAGTTCTTC
.	TRBV4-1	TRBJ1-3	.	CASSQGTGSRNTIYF	TGCGCCAGCAGCCAGGGGACCGGGAGTCGAAACACCATATATTTT
TRBD2	TRBV5-4	TRBJ2-3	once	CASSQGLAGGPTDTQYF	TGTGCCAGCAGCCAGGGACTAGCGGGAGGGCCAACAGATACGCAGTATTTT
TRBD1	TRBV7-2	TRBJ2-7	.	CASSRGQGVYVQYF	TGTGCCAGCAGCCGGGGACAGGGGGTCTACGTGCAGTACTTC
.	TRBV5-1	TRBJ2-3	.	CANSQNTDTQYF	TGCGCCAACAGTCAGAACACAGATACGCAGTATTTT
.	TRBV5-1	TRBJ2-2	.	CASSFDLAVTGELFF	TGCGCCAGCAGCTTCGACCTAGCAGTAACCGGGGAGCTGTTTTTT
.	TRBV2	TRBJ1-2	.	CASSYFGIPSYGYTF	TGTGCCAGCAGTTATTTCGGGATTCCCTCTTATGGCTACACCTTC
TRBD1	TRBV5-1	TRBJ2-1	.	CASSSEGTGSNEQFF	TGCGCCAGCAGCTCCGAAGGGACAGGGAGCAATGAGCAGTTCTTC
.	TRBV20-1	TRBJ1-3	few	CSASSARVPGNTIYF	TGCAGTGCTAGTTCCGCCAGGGTCCCTGGAAACACCATATATTTT
TRBD1	TRBV7-8	TRBJ2-7	.	CASSSSDRGLYEQYF	TGTGCCAGCAGCTCTTCCGACAGGGGGCTTTACGAGCAGTACTTC
TRBD1	TRBV19	TRBJ2-7	.	CASSPGTGGLYEQYF	TGTGCCAGTAGTCCCGGGACAGGGGGCCTGTACGAGCAGTACTTC
.	TRBV5-1	TRBJ1-2	.	CASRSGGAPNYGYTF	TGCGCCAGCAGGAGCGGCGGGGCCCCTAACTATGGCTACACCTTC
.	TRBV7-2	TRBJ1-3	.	CASSLGTGNTIYF	TGTGCCAGCAGCTTAGGAACAGGAAACACCATATATTTT
TRBD1	TRBV2	TRBJ1-2	.	CASSERDRGYGYTF	TGTGCCAGCAGTGAAAGGGACAGGGGATATGGCTACACCTTC
TRBD2	TRBV7-3	TRBJ2-5	.	CASSPTTSGGSQYF	TGTGCCAGCAGCCCAACGACTAGCGGGGGTTCTCAGTACTTC
TRBD2	TRBV30	TRBJ2-3	.	CAWGKGGGSGFYDTQYF	TGTGCCTGGGGCAAGGGTGGGGGTAGCGGGTTTTATGATACGCAGTATTTT
.	TRBV20-1	TRBJ2-1	.	CSAYYNEQFF	TGCAGTGCCTATTACAATGAGCAGTTCTTC
.	TRBV6-2/TRBV6-3	TRBJ1-2	few	CASSYNSYGYTF	TGTGCCAGCAGTTACAACAGCTATGGCTACACCTTC
TRBD1	TRBV7-9	TRBJ1-2	once	CASSSTGSGYTF	TGTGCCAGCAGCTCGACAGGGTCCGGCTACACCTTC
.	TRBV3-1/TRBV3-2	TRBJ2-7	few	CASSPGGRGYEEAF	TGTGCCAGCAGCCCCGGGGGGAGGGGGTATGAGGAGGCCTTC
TRBD1	TRBV5-5	TRBJ2-7	.	CASSYAWTGGYEQYF	TGTGCCAGCAGTTACGCCTGGACAGGGGGCTACGAGCAGTACTTC
TRBD2	TRBV6-6	TRBJ2-1	once	CASSPTSGVNEQFF	TGTGCCAGCAGCCCGACTAGCGGGGTCAATGAGCAGTTCTTC
TRBD1	TRBV2	TRBJ2-5	.	CASRSIQGVQETQYF	TGTGCCAGCAGATCCATACAGGGGGTTCAAGAGACCCAGTACTTC
TRBD1	TRBV19	TRBJ1-1	.	CASIRDRDTEAFF	TGTGCCAGTATTCGCGACAGGGACACTGAAGCTTTCTTT
.	TRBV7-6	TRBJ2-4	few	CASSLSAGSGAKNIQYF	TGTGCCAGCAGCTTAAGTGCAGGTAGCGGAGCCAAAAACATTCAGTACTTC